Detailed here is one T cell receptor (beta chain). The antigen is unknown. This sample is part of a study of response to subunit inactivated influenza vaccine. Study-level results: Authors suggested few new T cells are recruited by each seasonal influenza vaccination.

The germline gives CDR1 SQVTM, CDR2 ANQGSEA. The V and J ends lost 6 bases and 8 bases, in that order; junction bases with no gene match: 7. The CDR3 is made up of 12 amino acids. TCRdb ran MiXCR on the RT-PCR reads and lists one entry per CDR3 protein. Of 550,000 to 600,000 distinct CDR3 sequences listed, about an eighth are singletons. The receptor was derived from a man aged 45-65 years who received an inactivated influenza vaccine. The sequenced sample was PBMCs from blood, obtained on the day of vaccination. The rearrangement links TRBV29-1 to TRBJ2-5; TRBD2 matches at 9 bases. The CDR3 reads CSVGTSPPTQYF. The DNA of the CDR3 is TGCAGCGTGGGGACTAGCCCCCCTACCCAGTACTTC.